The 12 T cell receptor beta chains below were found in one sample sequenced in a study of beta chain features in type 1 diabetes (dated by TCRdb to 2016 to 2018). Libraries came from the immunoSEQ multiplex PCR assay. The High Capacity cDNA Reverse Transcription Kit was used to reverse transcribe all of the isolated RNA, meaning that expressed TCRB transcripts were what got sequenced. The source is immuneACCESS, and TCRdb retained only in-frame sequences with V and J called. Part of the clones is not carried over; for the studies checked, unresolved V genes explain less than half of this, and the remainder is unexplained. The sample records around 300,000 clones, approximately 8% of which are singletons. In total, the top ten clones hold about 0.93% of the sample. The sequenced sample consisted of central memory CD4+ T cells from blood. These receptors were obtained from a woman aged 18-29 years in good health.

The sample holds a few counts of this clone. This rearrangement joins TRBV5-1 to TRBJ2-1; D remains ambiguous. Germline CDR1 and CDR2: SGHRS and YFSETQ. With 1 base removed from V and 9 bases from J, the gap between germline ends came to 5 bases. The CDR3 sequence is 11 residues long. The CDR3 here is CASSLLPEQFF. CDR3 nucleotides: TGCGCCAGCAGCTTGTTGCCTGAGCAGTTCTTC.

The chain uses TRBV4-3 and TRBJ2-3; D is perhaps TRBD2 (5 bases). Germline V lookup: CDR1 LGHNA, CDR2 YSLEER. CDR3 length: 19 residues. V was shortened by 0 bases and J by 5 bases, with 24 bases between the two germline ends. The CDR3 sequence: CASSQDGMPGERAQDTQYF. The DNA for the CDR3 is TGCGCCAGCAGCCAAGATGGGATGCCTGGGGAGAGGGCCCAAGATACGCAGTATTTT.

This clone has a count of ten or more. The chain joins TRBV2 to TRBJ2-1; tentative D call: TRBD2 (5 bases). The CDR3 runs 12 residues. CDR1 is SNHLY and CDR2 is FYNNEI in the germline V gene. V lost 4 bases and J lost 9, with 10 bases in between. CDR3 loop: CASSAIEGEQFF. CDR3 sequence (DNA): TGTGCCAGCAGTGCCATTGAGGGTGAGCAGTTCTTC.

DNA for the CDR3: TGTGCCAGCAGCTTAAGGGTACAAGAGACCCAGTACTTC. Encoded protein: CASSLRVQETQYF. The V call is TRBV11-3, the J call TRBJ2-5; D is unclear. The ends were cut back, 2 bases at V and 2 bases at J, with 6 bases in the middle. Germline V CDR1 and CDR2: SGHNT, YENEEA. The CDR3 totals 13 residues.

This clone showed up many times. J is TRBJ2-3 and V is TRBV28; D is unresolved. Trimming pared 6 bases from V and 2 bases from J, leaving 6 bases between. Germline V gene lookup returns CDR1 MDHEN and CDR2 SYDVKM. The CDR3 loop spans 12 amino acids. The CDR3 sequence: CASRVPTDTQYF. CDR3 DNA: TGTGCCAGCAGAGTCCCCACAGATACGCAGTATTTT.

The rearrangement links TRBV7-2 to TRBJ1-4; perhaps TRBD1 as D (5 bases). Germline CDR1 is SGHTA and CDR2 is FQGNSA. This CDR3 region has 15 residues. V was trimmed by 5 bases and J by 4 bases, leaving 14 bases between them. CDR3 sequence: CASSAGRGHNEKLFF. CDR3 nucleotide sequence: TGTGCCAGCAGCGCGGGCCGGGGCCATAATGAAAAACTGTTTTTT.

The J gene is TRBJ2-5, the V gene TRBV7-2; D is possibly TRBD2 (6 bases). The ends were cut back, 6 bases at V and 5 bases at J, with 22 bases in the middle. CDR1 and CDR2 (germline): SGHTA, FQGNSA. The CDR3 has 16 residues. The CDR3 DNA sequence: TGTGCCAGCAGAATAACGGGCGGGACGACGATCGAGACCCAGTACTTC. This codes for CASRITGGTTIETQYF. The full variable domain, with the rest looked up from reference TRBV7-2 and TRBJ2-5, is GAGVSQSPSNKVTEKGKDVELRCDPISGHTALYWYRQSLGQGLEFLIYFQGNSAPDKSGLPSDRFSAERTGGSVSTLTIQRTQQEDSAVYLCASRITGGTTIETQYFGPGTRLLVL.

This clone showed up just a few times. The chain combines TRBV2 with TRBJ2-7, with D perhaps matching TRBD2 (6 bases). The germline gives CDR1 SNHLY, CDR2 FYNNEI. The CDR3 extends over 12 amino acids. The V and J ends lost 5 bases and 5 bases respectively, with 10 bases between them. The CDR3 sequence is CASSRLENEQYV. CDR3 DNA sequence: TGTGCCAGCAGTCGACTAGAAAACGAGCAGTACGTC.

The chain links TRBV5-6 to TRBJ1-4; TRBD1 matches 7 bases. The ends lost 2 bases at V and 4 bases at J; junction bases unmatched: 5. Per the germline V gene, CDR1 is SGHDT and CDR2 is YYEEEE. The CDR3 is made up of 15 amino acids. The CDR3 spells CASSFGGTDNEKLFF. The CDR3 DNA sequence: TGTGCCAGCAGCTTCGGCGGGACAGATAATGAAAAACTGTTTTTT. The whole variable domain, remainder taken from reference TRBV5-6 and TRBJ1-4, is DAGVTQSPTHLIKTRGQQVTLRCSPKSGHDTVSWYQQALGQGPQFIFQYYEEEERQRGNFPDRFSGHQFPNYSSELNVNALLLGDSALYLCASSFGGTDNEKLFFGSGTQLSVL.

This clone was seen a handful of times. This sequence joins TRBV11-2 and TRBJ2-4; a possible D gene is TRBD2 (5 bases). This CDR3 comprises 18 residues. V gave up 5 bases and J gave up 0 bases, with 20 bases separating them. The germline V gene has CDR1 SGHAT and CDR2 FQNNGV. The CDR3 sequence is CASSLRDPRTLAKNIQYF. The CDR3 nucleotides read TGTGCCAGCAGCCTCCGGGATCCTAGGACGCTAGCCAAAAACATTCAGTACTTC.

This clone was recorded many times. Written as DNA, the CDR3 is TGTGCCAGCAGTATCCGGGTCGGGAATGAGCAGTTCTTC. This gives the protein CASSIRVGNEQFF. This chain links TRBV25-1 with TRBJ2-1, with D unclear. CDR1 and CDR2 from the germline V gene are MGHDK and SYGVNS. The CDR3 contains 13 residues. The germline V and J ends were trimmed by 5 bases and 7 bases, with 12 bases remaining between them.

The V call is TRBV4-1, the J call TRBJ2-7, with 9 bases identical to TRBD1. The V and J ends lost 2 bases and 4 bases, in that order; junction bases with no gene match: 6. Germline loops: CDR1 MGHRA, CDR2 YSYEKL. The CDR3 runs 15 residues. Here the CDR3 reads CASSQPGQGKYEQYF. The CDR3 DNA reads TGCGCCAGCAGCCAACCGGGACAGGGCAAGTACGAGCAGTACTTC.